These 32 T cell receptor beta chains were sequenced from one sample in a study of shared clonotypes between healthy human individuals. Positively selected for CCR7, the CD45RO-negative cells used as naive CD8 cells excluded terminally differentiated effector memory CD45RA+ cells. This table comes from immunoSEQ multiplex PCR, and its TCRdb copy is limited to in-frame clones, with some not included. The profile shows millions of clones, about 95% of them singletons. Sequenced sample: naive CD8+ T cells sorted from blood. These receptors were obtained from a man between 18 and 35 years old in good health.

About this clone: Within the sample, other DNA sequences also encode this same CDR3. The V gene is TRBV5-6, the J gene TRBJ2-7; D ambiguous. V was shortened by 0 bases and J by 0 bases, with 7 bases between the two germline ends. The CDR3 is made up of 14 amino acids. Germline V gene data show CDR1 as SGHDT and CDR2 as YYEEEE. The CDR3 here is CASSLGFSSYEQYF. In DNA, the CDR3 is TGTGCCAGCAGCTTGGGATTTAGCTCCTACGAGCAGTACTTC.

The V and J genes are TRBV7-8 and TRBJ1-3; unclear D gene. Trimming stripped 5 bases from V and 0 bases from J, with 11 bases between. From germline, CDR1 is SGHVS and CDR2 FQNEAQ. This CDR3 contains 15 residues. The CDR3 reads CASSPRTDSGNTIYF. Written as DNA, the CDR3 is TGTGCCAGCAGCCCCCGGACGGACTCTGGAAACACCATATATTTT.

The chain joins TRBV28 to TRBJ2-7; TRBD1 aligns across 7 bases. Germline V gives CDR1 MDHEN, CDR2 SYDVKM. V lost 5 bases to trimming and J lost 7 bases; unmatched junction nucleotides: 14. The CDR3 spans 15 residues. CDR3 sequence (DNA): TGTGCCAGCAGTCCGACAGGGTTGGTTGGGGCTGAGCAGTACTTC. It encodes CASSPTGLVGAEQYF.

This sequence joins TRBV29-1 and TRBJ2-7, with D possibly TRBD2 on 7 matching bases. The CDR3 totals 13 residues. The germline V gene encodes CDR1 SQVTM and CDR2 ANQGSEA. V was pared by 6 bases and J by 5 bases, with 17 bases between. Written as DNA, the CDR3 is TGCAGCGTGGTCGGCGGGGGCGAAAACGAGCAGTACTTC. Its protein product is CSVVGGGENEQYF.

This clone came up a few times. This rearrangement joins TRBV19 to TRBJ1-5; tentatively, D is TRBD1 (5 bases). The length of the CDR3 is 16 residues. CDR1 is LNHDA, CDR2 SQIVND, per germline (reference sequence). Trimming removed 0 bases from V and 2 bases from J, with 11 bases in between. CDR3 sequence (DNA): TGTGCCAGTAGTATAGATCGGGGGGAGGGCAATCAGCCCCAGCATTTT. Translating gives CASSIDRGEGNQPQHF.

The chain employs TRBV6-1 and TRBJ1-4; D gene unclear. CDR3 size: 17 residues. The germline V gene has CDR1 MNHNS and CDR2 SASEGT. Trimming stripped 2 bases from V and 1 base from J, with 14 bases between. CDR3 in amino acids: CASSEWEPLITNEKLFF. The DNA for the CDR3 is TGTGCCAGCAGTGAATGGGAGCCCCTTATAACTAATGAAAAACTGTTTTTT.

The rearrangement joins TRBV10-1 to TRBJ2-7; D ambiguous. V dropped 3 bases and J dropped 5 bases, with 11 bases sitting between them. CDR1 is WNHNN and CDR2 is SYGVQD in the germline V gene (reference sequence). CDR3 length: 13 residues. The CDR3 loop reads CASSDIRSHEQYF. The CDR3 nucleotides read TGCGCCAGCAGTGATATTCGGTCCCACGAGCAGTACTTC.

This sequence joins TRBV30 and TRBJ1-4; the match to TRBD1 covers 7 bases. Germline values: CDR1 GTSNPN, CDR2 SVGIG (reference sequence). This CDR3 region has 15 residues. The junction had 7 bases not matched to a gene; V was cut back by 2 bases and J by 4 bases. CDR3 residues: CAWSTGVWDNEKLFF. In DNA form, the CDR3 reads TGTGCCTGGAGTACAGGGGTCTGGGATAATGAAAAACTGTTTTTT.

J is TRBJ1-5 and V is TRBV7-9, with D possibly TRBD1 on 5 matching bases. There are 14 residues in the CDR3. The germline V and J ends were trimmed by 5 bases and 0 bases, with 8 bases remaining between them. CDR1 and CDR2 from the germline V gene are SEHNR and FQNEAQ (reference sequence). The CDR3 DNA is TGTGCCAGCAGCCAGGGCGGTAGCAATCAGCCCCAGCATTTT. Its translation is CASSQGGSNQPQHF.

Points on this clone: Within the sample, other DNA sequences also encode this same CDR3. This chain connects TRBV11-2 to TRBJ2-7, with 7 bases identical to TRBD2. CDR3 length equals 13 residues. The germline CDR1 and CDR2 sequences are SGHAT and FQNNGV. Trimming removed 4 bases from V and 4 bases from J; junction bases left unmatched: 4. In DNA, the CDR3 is TGTGCCAGCAGCTCCGGGACTACATACGAGCAGTACTTC. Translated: CASSSGTTYEQYF. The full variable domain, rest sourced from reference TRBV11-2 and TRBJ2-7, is EAGVAQSPRYKIIEKRQSVAFWCNPISGHATLYWYQQILGQGPKLLIQFQNNGVVDDSQLPKDRFSAERLKGVDSTLKIQPAKLEDSAVYLCASSSGTTYEQYFGPGTRLTVT.

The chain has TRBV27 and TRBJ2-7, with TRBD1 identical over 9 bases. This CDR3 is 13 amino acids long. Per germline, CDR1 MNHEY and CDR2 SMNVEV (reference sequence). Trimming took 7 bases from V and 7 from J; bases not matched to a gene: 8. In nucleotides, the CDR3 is TGTGCCAGCAACCTACAGGGGGCGGCGGAGCAGTACTTC. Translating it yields CASNLQGAAEQYF.

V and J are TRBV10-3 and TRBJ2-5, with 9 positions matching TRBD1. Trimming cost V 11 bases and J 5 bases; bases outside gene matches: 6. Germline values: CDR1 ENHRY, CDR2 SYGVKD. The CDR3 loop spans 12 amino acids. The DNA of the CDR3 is TGTGCCGTACAGGGGGCAGGGGAGACCCAGTACTTC. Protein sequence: CAVQGAGETQYF.

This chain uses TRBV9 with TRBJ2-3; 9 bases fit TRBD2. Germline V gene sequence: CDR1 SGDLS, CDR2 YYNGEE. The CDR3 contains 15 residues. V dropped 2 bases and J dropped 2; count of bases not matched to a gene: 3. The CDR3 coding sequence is TGTGCCAGCAGCGTCCTAGCGGGAAACACAGATACGCAGTATTTT. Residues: CASSVLAGNTDTQYF.

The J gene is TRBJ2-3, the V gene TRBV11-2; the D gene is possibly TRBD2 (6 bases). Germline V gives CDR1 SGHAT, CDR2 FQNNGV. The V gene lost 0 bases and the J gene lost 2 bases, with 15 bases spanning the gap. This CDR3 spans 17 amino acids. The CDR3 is CASSLETGVGFTDTQYF. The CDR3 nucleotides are TGTGCCAGCAGCTTAGAGACGGGAGTGGGTTTCACAGATACGCAGTATTTT.

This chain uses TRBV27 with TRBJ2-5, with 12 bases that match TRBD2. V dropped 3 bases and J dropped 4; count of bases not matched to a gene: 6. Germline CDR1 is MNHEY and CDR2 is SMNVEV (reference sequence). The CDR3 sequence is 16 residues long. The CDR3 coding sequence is TGTGCCAGCAGTTTGCTTGGGACTAGCGGGCGAGAGACCCAGTACTTC. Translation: CASSLLGTSGRETQYF.

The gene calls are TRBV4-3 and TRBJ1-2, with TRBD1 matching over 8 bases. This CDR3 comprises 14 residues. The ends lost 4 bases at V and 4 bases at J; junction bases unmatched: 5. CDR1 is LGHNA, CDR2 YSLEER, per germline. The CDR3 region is CASSLRTGSYGYTF. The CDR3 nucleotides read TGCGCCAGCAGCCTCCGGACAGGGAGCTATGGCTACACCTTC.

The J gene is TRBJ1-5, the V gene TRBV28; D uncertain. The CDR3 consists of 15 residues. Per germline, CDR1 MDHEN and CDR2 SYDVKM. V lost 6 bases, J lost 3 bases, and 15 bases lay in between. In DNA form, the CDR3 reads TGTGCCAGCAGGCCCCGAGATGGAATCAATCAGCCCCAGCATTTT. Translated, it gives CASRPRDGINQPQHF.

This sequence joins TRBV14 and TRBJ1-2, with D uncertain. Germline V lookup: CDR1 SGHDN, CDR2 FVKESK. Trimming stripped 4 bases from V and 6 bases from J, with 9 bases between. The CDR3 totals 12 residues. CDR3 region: CASSPSGDGYTF. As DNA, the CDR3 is TGTGCCAGCAGCCCCTCGGGTGATGGCTACACCTTC.

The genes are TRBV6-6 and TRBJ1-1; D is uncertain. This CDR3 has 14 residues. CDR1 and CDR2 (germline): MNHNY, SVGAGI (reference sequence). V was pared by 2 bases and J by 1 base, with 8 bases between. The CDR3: CASSYLGSNTEAFF. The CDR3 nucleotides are TGTGCCAGCAGTTACCTGGGTTCGAACACTGAAGCTTTCTTT.

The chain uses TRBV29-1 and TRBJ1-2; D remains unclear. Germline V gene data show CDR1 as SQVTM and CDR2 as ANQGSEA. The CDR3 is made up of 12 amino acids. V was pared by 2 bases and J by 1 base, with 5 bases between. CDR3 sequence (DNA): TGCAGCGTTGAACCCATTAACTATGGCTACACCTTC. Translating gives CSVEPINYGYTF.

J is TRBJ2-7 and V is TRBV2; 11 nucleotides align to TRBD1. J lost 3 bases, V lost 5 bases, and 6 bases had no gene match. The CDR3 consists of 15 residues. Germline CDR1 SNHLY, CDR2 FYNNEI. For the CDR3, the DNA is TGTGCCAGCAGTCTAGGGACAGGGGGGTTCTACGAGCAGTACTTC. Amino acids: CASSLGTGGFYEQYF.

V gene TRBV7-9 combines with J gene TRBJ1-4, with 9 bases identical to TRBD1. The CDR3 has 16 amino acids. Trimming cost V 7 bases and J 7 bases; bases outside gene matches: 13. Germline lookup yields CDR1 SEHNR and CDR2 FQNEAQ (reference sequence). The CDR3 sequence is CASTDPTGGMVEKLFF. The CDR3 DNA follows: TGTGCCAGCACGGACCCTACAGGGGGCATGGTTGAAAAACTGTTTTTT.

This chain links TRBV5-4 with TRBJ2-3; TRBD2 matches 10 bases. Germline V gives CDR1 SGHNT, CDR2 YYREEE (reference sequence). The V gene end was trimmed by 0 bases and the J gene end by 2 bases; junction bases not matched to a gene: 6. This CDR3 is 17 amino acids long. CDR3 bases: TGTGCCAGCAGCTTGGAAGCGGGAGGGCCTTACACAGATACGCAGTATTTT. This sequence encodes CASSLEAGGPYTDTQYF.

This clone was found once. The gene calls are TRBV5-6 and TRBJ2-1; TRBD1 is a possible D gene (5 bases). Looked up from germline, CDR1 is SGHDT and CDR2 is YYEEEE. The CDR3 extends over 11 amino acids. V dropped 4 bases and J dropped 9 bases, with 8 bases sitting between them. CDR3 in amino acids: CASSLDSEQFF. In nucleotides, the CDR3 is TGTGCCAGCAGCCTTGACAGTGAGCAGTTCTTC.

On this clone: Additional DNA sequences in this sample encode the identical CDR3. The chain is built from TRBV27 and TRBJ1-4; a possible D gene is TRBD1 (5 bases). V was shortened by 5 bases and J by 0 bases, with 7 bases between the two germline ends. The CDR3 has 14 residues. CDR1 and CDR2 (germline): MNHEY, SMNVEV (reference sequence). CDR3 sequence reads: CASSQGATNEKLFF. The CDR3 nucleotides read TGTGCCAGCAGTCAGGGCGCAACTAATGAAAAACTGTTTTTT.

In DNA, the CDR3 is TGTGCCAGCAGCGCCAGGGAATCGATGAACACTGAAGCTTTCTTT. Protein sequence: CASSARESMNTEAFF. The chain combines TRBV9 with TRBJ1-1, with D perhaps TRBD1 (5 bases). Germline lookup yields CDR1 SGDLS and CDR2 YYNGEE. V gave up 3 bases and J gave up 0 bases, with 12 bases separating them. This CDR3 region has 15 residues.

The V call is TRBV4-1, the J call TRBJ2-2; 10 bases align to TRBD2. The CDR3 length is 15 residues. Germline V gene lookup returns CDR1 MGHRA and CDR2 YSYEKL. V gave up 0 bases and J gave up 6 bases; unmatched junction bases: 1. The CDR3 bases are TGCGCCAGCAGCCAAGACAGCGGGGGGGCCGGGGAGCTGTTTTTT. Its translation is CASSQDSGGAGELFF.

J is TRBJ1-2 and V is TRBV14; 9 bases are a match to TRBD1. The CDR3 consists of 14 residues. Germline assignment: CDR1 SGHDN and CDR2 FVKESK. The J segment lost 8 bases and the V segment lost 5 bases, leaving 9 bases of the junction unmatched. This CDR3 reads CASSSKQGAQGYTF. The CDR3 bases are TGTGCCAGCAGCTCAAAACAGGGGGCGCAAGGCTACACCTTC.

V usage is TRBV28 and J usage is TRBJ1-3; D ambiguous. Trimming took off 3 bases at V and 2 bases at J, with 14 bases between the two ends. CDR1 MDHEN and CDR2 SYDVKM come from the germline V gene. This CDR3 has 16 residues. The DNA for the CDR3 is TGTGCCAGCAGTTTCGGACTGAAACCCACTGGAAACACCATATATTTT. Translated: CASSFGLKPTGNTIYF.

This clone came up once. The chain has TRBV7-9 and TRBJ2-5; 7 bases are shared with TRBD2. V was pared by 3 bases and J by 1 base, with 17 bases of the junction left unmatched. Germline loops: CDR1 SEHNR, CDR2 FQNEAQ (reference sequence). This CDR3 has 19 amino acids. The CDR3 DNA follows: TGTGCCAGCAGCTTCCTTGTGGCGGGAGATGAGATGGGCCAAGAGACCCAGTACTTC. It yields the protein CASSFLVAGDEMGQETQYF.

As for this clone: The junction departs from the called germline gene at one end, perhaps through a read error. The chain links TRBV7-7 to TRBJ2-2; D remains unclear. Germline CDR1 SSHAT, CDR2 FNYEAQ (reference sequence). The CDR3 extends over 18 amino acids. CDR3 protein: CASSLESQVTPVTGELFF. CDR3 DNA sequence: TGTGCTAGCAGCTTAGAGTCGCAGGTGACACCAGTCACCGGGGAGCTGTTTTTT.

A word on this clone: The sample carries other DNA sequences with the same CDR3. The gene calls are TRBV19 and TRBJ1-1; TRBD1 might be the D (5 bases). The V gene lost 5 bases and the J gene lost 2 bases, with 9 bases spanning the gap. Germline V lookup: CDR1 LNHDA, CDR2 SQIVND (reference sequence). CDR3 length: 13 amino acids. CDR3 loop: CASSLGTNTEAFF. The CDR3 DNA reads TGTGCCAGTAGTCTAGGGACCAACACTGAAGCTTTCTTT.